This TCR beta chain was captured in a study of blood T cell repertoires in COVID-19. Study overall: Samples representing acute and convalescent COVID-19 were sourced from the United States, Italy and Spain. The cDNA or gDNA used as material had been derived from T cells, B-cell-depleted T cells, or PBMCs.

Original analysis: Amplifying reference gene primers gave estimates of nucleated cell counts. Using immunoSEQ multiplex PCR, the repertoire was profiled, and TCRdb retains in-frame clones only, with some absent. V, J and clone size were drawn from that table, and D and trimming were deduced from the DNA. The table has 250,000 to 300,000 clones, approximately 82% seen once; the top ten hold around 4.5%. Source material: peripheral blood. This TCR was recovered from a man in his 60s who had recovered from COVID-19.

Here the CDR3 DNA reads TGCAGTGCTAGTCACACAGGGCTTGGCCAGCCCCAGCATTTT. This translates into CSASHTGLGQPQHF. The J gene is TRBJ1-5, the V gene TRBV20-1; D perhaps matches TRBD1 (6 bases). CDR3 length: 14 amino acids. V was clipped by 3 bases and J by 7 bases, with 16 bases between them. Germline CDR1 DFQATT, CDR2 SNEGSKA (reference sequence).